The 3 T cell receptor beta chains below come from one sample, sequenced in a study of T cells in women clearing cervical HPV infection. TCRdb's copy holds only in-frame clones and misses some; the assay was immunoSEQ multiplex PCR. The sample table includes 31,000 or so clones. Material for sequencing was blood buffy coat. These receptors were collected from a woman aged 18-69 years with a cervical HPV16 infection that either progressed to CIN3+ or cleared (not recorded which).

This chain's CDR3 is CASSLASGTYNEQFF. Partial CDR3 DNA: TGCGCCAGCAGCTTGGCTAGCGGGACCTACAATGAG. The V gene is TRBV5-1, the J gene TRBJ2-1, with 9 nucleotides matching TRBD2. Read sequence stops 3 residues before the CDR3 end, and the germline J gene provides the missing end. The CDR3 extends over 15 amino acids. Germline V gene lookup returns CDR1 SGHRS and CDR2 YFSETQ. V lost 0 bases to trimming and J lost 2 bases; unmatched junction nucleotides: 0.

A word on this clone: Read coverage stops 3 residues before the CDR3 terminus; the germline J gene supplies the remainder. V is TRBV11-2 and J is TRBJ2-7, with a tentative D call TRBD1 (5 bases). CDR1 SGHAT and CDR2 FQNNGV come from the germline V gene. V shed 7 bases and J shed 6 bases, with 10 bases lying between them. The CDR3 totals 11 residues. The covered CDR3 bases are TGTGCCAGCACCCGTCAGGGCGAG. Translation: CASTRQGE. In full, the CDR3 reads CASTRQGEQYF.

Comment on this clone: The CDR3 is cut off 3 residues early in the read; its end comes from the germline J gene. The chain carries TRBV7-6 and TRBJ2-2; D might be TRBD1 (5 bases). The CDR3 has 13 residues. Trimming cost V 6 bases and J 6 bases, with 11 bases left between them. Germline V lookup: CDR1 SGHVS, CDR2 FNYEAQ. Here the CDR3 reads CASSPRVPGELFF. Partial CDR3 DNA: TGTGCCAGCAGTCCCAGGGTTCCCGGGGAG.